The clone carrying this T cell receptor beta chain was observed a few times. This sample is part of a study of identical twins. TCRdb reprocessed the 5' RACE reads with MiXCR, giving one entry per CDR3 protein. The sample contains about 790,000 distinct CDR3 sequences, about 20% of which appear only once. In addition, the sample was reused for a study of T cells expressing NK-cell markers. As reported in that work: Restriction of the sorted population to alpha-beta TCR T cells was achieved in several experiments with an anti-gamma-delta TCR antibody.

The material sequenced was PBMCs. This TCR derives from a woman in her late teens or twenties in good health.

This CDR3 reads CASSYDHYEQYF. DNA of the CDR3: TGTGCCAGCAGTTATGACCATTACGAGCAGTACTTC. The J gene is TRBJ2-7, the V gene TRBV6-2 or TRBV6-3; no firm D call. The CDR3 contains 12 residues. Per germline, CDR1 MNHEY and CDR2 SVGEGT. V lost 3 bases and J lost 4, with 7 bases in between.